This TCR beta chain was identified during a study of T cell responses to AZD1222 COVID-19 vaccine. The CDR3 runs 18 residues. V lost 1 base, J lost 5 bases, and 11 bases stayed unmatched. Germline lookup yields CDR1 SGHTA and CDR2 FQGNSA. Overall study findings and caveats: Baseline antibody screening turned up just six seropositive AZD1222 recipients. Possibly, clonal diversity was underestimated; donors were largely white British and included more females. Spike was spanned by vaccine-associated CD4 TCRs, with dominance at 160-218 and 743-854. Spike-specific TCR breadth and depth rose after two AZD1222 doses.

Regarding this clone: Antigen: not known.

Measured with immunoSEQ multiplex PCR; TCRdb has only the in-frame clones, and not every one. The data contain roughly 100,000 clones, 75% to 90% of them singletons. J is TRBJ1-1 and V is TRBV7-2; 12 nucleotides align to TRBD1. The source material was peripheral blood, sampled on day 0 of AZD1222 vaccination. This receptor was obtained from an adult in good health. CDR3 DNA: TGTGCCAGCAGCTTAGGTCCGGGACAGGGGGCGGAGGGGACTGAAGCTTTCTTT. Amino acids: CASSLGPGQGAEGTEAFF.